The table lists the clone carrying this T cell receptor beta chain with many counts. The antigen is unknown. The data are from a study of T-cell memory formation after mild COVID-19. Findings and caveats of the study: Of the contracting clones, CD4+ ones lay mainly in CM and EM, and CD8+ ones in EMRA.

TCRdb recomputed calls from the 5' RACE reads with MiXCR, one row per CDR3 protein. The data hold 400,000 to 500,000 distinct CDR3 sequences, with over 15% observed a single time. Trimming at V came to 7 bases and at J to 7 bases, leaving 10 bases not matched to a gene. Germline CDR1 SGHVS, CDR2 FNYEAQ. CDR3 size: 15 residues. The TCR originated in an adult woman who had mild COVID-19 (a few samples of this study predate the infection). Cell type and time point are not known. Input material: PBMCs or a T cell subset sorted from them (not recorded which). V and J are TRBV7-6 and TRBJ2-2, with TRBD1 identical over 9 bases. The CDR3 here is CASNTPGQGNGELFF. CDR3 DNA sequence: TGTGCCAGCAACACTCCGGGACAGGGAAACGGGGAGCTGTTTTTT.